This T cell receptor beta chain originates from a study of early T cells in non-severe SARS-CoV-2 infection. This clonotype was detected ten times or more. V was clipped by 3 bases and J by 3 bases, with 12 bases between them. This CDR3 region has 14 residues. Germline loops: CDR1 WNHNN, CDR2 SYGVQD (reference sequence). MiXCR was run by TCRdb on the 5' RACE reads, yielding one entry per CDR3 protein. The sample lists 68,000 or so distinct CDR3 sequences, 13% occurring once. The sequence derives from an adult who was a healthcare worker with PCR-confirmed SARS-CoV-2 infection or an uninfected control (not recorded which). V and J are TRBV10-1 and TRBJ2-7; D is uncertain. Material for sequencing was whole blood. This chain's CDR3 is CASSDNSNLYEQYF. The DNA of the CDR3 is TGCGCCAGCAGTGATAATAGCAACCTCTACGAGCAGTACTTC.